The T cell receptor (beta chain) under discussion was sequenced for a study of cytomegalovirus exposure and HLA in healthy donors. Study outcomes and limitations: A few chains linked to CMV were shown in vitro to be specific for CMV antigens.

Measured with immunoSEQ multiplex PCR; TCRdb has only the in-frame clones, and not every one. The data show about 97,000 clones, over 85% seen once. In regard to this clone: Its matching antigen is unknown.

Deletions cut 1 base from V and 1 base from J, with 11 bases between. The CDR3 covers 16 residues. The germline CDR1 and CDR2 sequences are SNHLY and FYNNEI. The chain couples TRBV2 to TRBJ1-5, with D tentatively TRBD1 (5 bases). The sequenced sample was PBMCs. The sequence derives from a woman under 30 in good health and CMV-seronegative. In DNA form, the CDR3 reads TGTGCCAGCAGTGAAGAGTCTGCAGGGAGCAATCAGCCCCAGCATTTT. Translating it yields CASSEESAGSNQPQHF.